The T cell receptor (beta chain) under discussion was sequenced for a study of beta chain features in type 1 diabetes. Study in general: The patient and healthy donor groups were comparable for age, gender and cell yields. Overall study results and limits: It was possible that PCR favored shorter templates, equally so in patients and controls. Individuals with type 1 diabetes displayed fewer insertions and more deletions at VDJ junctions. TCRB CDR3s were moderately but significantly shorter in Type 1 diabetes patients in all four CD4+ subsets.

A note on this clone: Antigen unknown.

Investigators reverse transcribed all isolated RNA, so they sequenced expressed TCRB transcripts. Measured with immunoSEQ multiplex PCR; TCRdb has only the in-frame clones, and not every one. The table has 400,000 or so clones, approximately 12% seen once. Isolation of CD4+ naive, central memory, regulatory and stem cell-like memory cells was achieved by sorting via CD45RO/CCR7/CD25/CD127/CD95/CD27. This clonotype was obtained from a woman aged 18-29 years with type 1 diabetes. Sequenced material: naive CD4+ T cells from blood.

The CDR3 is CASTAVIRGYEQYF. CDR3 bases: TGTGCCAGCACCGCAGTGATCAGGGGTTACGAGCAGTACTTC. V usage is TRBV2 and J usage is TRBJ2-7, with TRBD1 as a possible D gene (6 bases). The CDR3 has 14 residues. V gave up 7 bases and J gave up 4 bases, with 17 bases separating them. Germline CDR1 and CDR2: SNHLY and FYNNEI. The variable domain in full, completed from reference TRBV2 and TRBJ2-7, reads EPEVTQTPSHQVTQMGQEVILRCVPISNHLYFYWYRQILGQKVEFLVSFYNNEISEKSEIFDDQFSVERPDGSNFTLKIRSTKLEDSAMYFCASTAVIRGYEQYFGPGTRLTVT.